The source of this T cell receptor (beta chain) is a study of T-cell memory formation after mild COVID-19 (dated by TCRdb to the early 2020s). The study in broad terms: TCR sequence clusters from the two donors were largely donor specific. In a couple of donors, T-cell clones that expanded and contracted after mild COVID-19 were followed by sequencing TCRalpha and TCRbeta repertoires longitudinally. The cohort was made up of two young adult volunteers, one female and one male, who were previously healthy. Results the study describes overall, beyond this receptor: Clones contracting from day 15 to 85 had balanced CD4/CD8 phenotypes, while a second wave expanding from day 15 to 37 was biased towards CD4+. The study included only a couple of mild cases, and larger cohorts that include severe cases with pre-infection samples were judged to be necessary. Some responding clones were found in pre-infection memory, which suggests that pre-existing cross-reactive memory T cells took part in the SARS-CoV-2 response. Contracting CD4+ clones turned up mainly in the CM and EM memory subsets, whereas EMRA was where CD8+ clones were enriched. SARS-CoV-2 specificity of the second-wave clones peaking on day 37 was not confirmed.

Ficoll-Paque density gradient centrifugation was used to isolate PBMCs. TCRdb lists the instrument as Illumina NovaSeq 6000. TCRalpha and TCRbeta cDNA libraries were constructed by 5'RACE with constant-segment primers, with sample barcodes and unique molecular identifiers being introduced. Trizol reagent was used to extract RNA from every sample. Library amplification was performed in two PCR steps, and a second sample barcode and Illumina TruSeq adapters were introduced in the second step. Libraries were sequenced on an Illumina NovaSeq with 2 x 150 bp paired-end reads. On the study's bioinformatics: With migec v1.2.7, reads were demultiplexed and then collapsed into UMI-guided consensus sequences. Using mixcr v2.1.11, the UMI consensuses were aligned to TRA and TRB V and J templates and assembled into clonotypes. Clonotypes were classified as expanded or contracted when called significant by both edgeR and NoisET, with noise models trained on biological replicates. For edgeR calls, the cutoffs were a false discovery rate-adjusted p below 0.01 and a log2 fold-change threshold of 1. PCA with hierarchical clustering of max-normalized trajectories of the 1000 most abundant clonotypes was used as exploratory dynamics analysis. Each responding clone was given a CD4 or CD8 phenotype based on the CD4+ and CD8+ repertoires, which had been sequenced separately. Using fastp at Q25 and MiXCR, TCRdb reprocessed the public reads and kept productive beta chains. CDR3 protein sequences are deduplicated, and each keeps its most common genes and DNA. It is TCRdb's table, rather than the study itself, that gives the V and J calls and clone size. The sample table contains about 470,000 distinct CDR3 sequences; only one count was recorded for about 23% of them. The ten most abundant clones make up 12% of the sample.

This clonotype was observed a handful of times. What this receptor recognizes is not known. No base-level quality is on record; no much larger clone is a single base apart. From cysteine to phenylalanine, the CDR3 is 19 amino acids long. The CDR3 DNA has 57 bases and is translated from base 1. From a lookup of the germline V gene (reference sequence), CDR1 and CDR2 are DFQATT and SNEGSKA. V is cut by 5 bases and J by 2 bases, and the space between the germline ends is 29 bases. The TCR comes from an adult woman who had mild COVID-19 (a few samples of this study predate the infection). The sample titles of this study are shuffled in the database, so cell type and time point are left out; the donor was told from shared clones. Material for sequencing was PBMCs or a T cell subset sorted from them (not recorded which). The V and J genes are TRBV20-1 and TRBJ2-3; the D gene is possibly TRBD2, with 6 bases matching. The CDR3 protein is CSAQSWRALTDVYTDTQYF. The DNA sequence is given as TGCAGTGCTCAGAGTTGGAGGGCCCTCACGGATGTATACACAGATACGCAGTATTTT.